A selection of T cell receptor beta chains follows, all from one sample in a study of cytomegalovirus exposure and HLA in healthy donors. Sequencing was performed with immunoSEQ multiplex PCR; in TCRdb, only in-frame clones are kept and a portion is missing. The sample has 150,000 or so clones; around 80% are singletons. The specimen was PBMCs. These receptors were collected from a woman under 30 in good health and CMV-seronegative. The CDR3 runs from the conserved cysteine through the conserved F or W. A D gene is named only where the DNA matches it firmly.

>.|TRBJ1-2|TRBV5-4
TGTGCCAGCAGCTTGAGAGGGCCCTATGGCTACACCTTC
CASSLRGPYGYTF
>.|TRBJ2-1|TRBV7-9
TGTGCCAGCAGCATTAGCGGTCAAGAGCGGTTCTTC
CASSISGQERFF
>TRBD1|TRBJ2-1|TRBV2
TGTGCCAGCAGTGTCGGCTTAGGACAGGGCCCTTCGTCTGAGCAGTTCTTC
CASSVGLGQGPSSEQFF
>.|TRBJ2-3|TRBV27
TGTGCCAGCAGTTTCGCAGGGGGGTCTTTGGATACGCAGTATTTT
CASSFAGGSLDTQYF
>TRBD2|TRBJ2-1|TRBV19
TGTGCCAGTAGTCCGACTAGCGGGAGGGACAGCTCCTACAATGAGCAGTTCTTC
CASSPTSGRDSSYNEQFF
>.|TRBJ1-2|TRBV2
TGTGCCAGCAGTGGGAGTAACTATGGCTACACCTTC
CASSGSNYGYTF
>TRBD2|TRBJ2-3|TRBV9
TGTGCCAGCAGCATTACTAGCGGTAAGGGCACAGATACGCAGTATTTT
CASSITSGKGTDTQYF
>TRBD1|TRBJ1-1|TRBV28
TGTGCCAGCAGTTTCGCAGGGGGCACTGAAGCTTTCTTT
CASSFAGGTEAFF
>.|TRBJ1-5|TRBV2
TGTGCCAGCAGTGAACAGAGGATTCAGCCCCAGCATTTT
CASSEQRIQPQHF
>.|TRBJ1-1|TRBV5-6
TGTGCCAGCAGCTTGGACAGGGAGAACACCGAAGCTTTCTTT
CASSLDRENTEAFF
>TRBD2|TRBJ2-1|TRBV28
TGTGCCAGCAGTTTACACCTAGCGGGAGATGTGGTAGTCGTCAATGAGCAGTTCTTC
CASSLHLAGDVVVVNEQFF
>TRBD2|TRBJ2-3|TRBV7-9
TGTGCCAGCAGCCCCCCGGGGAAGCGGGAGTTGTCAGATACGCAGTATTTT
CASSPPGKRELSDTQYF